The rows below give T cell receptor beta chains drawn from one sample of a study of CD8+CD57+ T cells in acquired aplastic anemia. TCRdb redid the calling of the reads with MiXCR, one entry per CDR3 protein. Among 150,000 to 200,000 distinct CDR3 sequences listed, around 50% were seen once. The sample consisted of sorted CD4+, CD8+, or CD8+CD57+ T cells (not recorded which) from PBMCs. The receptors shown here come from a human donor with aplastic anemia. The CDR3 runs from the conserved cysteine through the conserved F or W.

J: TRBJ2-7
V: TRBV6-1
CDR3: CASGETYEQYF

J: TRBJ1-5
V: TRBV12-3/TRBV12-4
CDR3: CASSSQGGGQPQHF

J: TRBJ2-5
V: TRBV7-6
CDR3: CASSLDLAGVIETQYF

J: TRBJ2-2
V: TRBV19
CDR3: CASSTGTTNTGELFF

J: TRBJ1-2
V: TRBV20-1
CDR3: CSATDSLNYGYTF

J: TRBJ2-5
V: TRBV6-1
CDR3: CASSEALGLLQETQYF

J: TRBJ2-2
V: TRBV3-1
CDR3: CASSPGTENTGELFF

J: TRBJ2-5
V: TRBV11-2
CDR3: CASSLVWGTQETQYF

J: TRBJ1-2
V: TRBV19
CDR3: CASSIAGASGNTF

J: TRBJ1-4
V: TRBV6-5
CDR3: CASSYRQATNEKLFF

J: TRBJ1-1
V: TRBV20-1
CDR3: CSARDGGGSTEAFF

J: TRBJ2-1
V: TRBV7-8
CDR3: CASSRNREQFF

J: TRBJ1-2
V: TRBV5-6
CDR3: CASSPPGQTANYGYTF

J: TRBJ1-6
V: TRBV20-1
CDR3: CSARDLRDLHF

J: TRBJ2-3
V: TRBV19
CDR3: CASSDTGTGRDTQYF

J: TRBJ2-1
V: TRBV14
CDR3: CASSQGAGGPSEQFF

J: TRBJ1-1
V: TRBV29-1
CDR3: CSGGGGVIEAFF

J: TRBJ1-2
V: TRBV6-1
CDR3: CASSDQVTYGYTF

J: TRBJ2-6
V: TRBV4-2
CDR3: CASSPEPGVSGANVLTF

J: TRBJ2-5
V: TRBV5-1
CDR3: CASSLEWRGGQETQYF

J: TRBJ2-7
V: TRBV6-1
CDR3: CASRGLGSVTYEQYF

J: TRBJ1-1
V: TRBV25-1
CDR3: CASSESNRLGTEAFF

J: TRBJ1-1
V: TRBV10-2
CDR3: CASSIQQGNTEAFF

J: TRBJ1-5
V: TRBV12-3/TRBV12-4
CDR3: CASRGQFNQPQHF

J: TRBJ2-5
V: TRBV20-1
CDR3: CSARVPGLVQETQYF

J: TRBJ2-3
V: TRBV2
CDR3: CASSERGKSTDTQYF

J: TRBJ2-1
V: TRBV12-3/TRBV12-4
CDR3: CASRLAGGPVHEQFF

J: TRBJ2-7
V: TRBV29-1
CDR3: CSVGGAGEQYF

J: TRBJ1-2
V: TRBV7-2
CDR3: CASSPSGGDGYTF

J: TRBJ1-6
V: TRBV24-1
CDR3: CATSQGNNSPLHF

J: TRBJ2-1
V: TRBV10-3
CDR3: CAIQTTSGGYNEQFF

J: TRBJ2-6
V: TRBV3-1
CDR3: CASSPRDRSSGANVLTF

J: TRBJ2-1
V: TRBV15
CDR3: CATSVRTGGGEQFF

J: TRBJ1-2
V: TRBV5-4
CDR3: CASSLERGNYGYTF

J: TRBJ2-2
V: TRBV7-9
CDR3: CASSFIAGELFF

J: TRBJ1-5
V: TRBV7-2
CDR3: CASSFGTEYQPQHF

J: TRBJ1-2
V: TRBV19
CDR3: CASRQETNYGYTF

J: TRBJ1-5
V: TRBV6-2/TRBV6-3
CDR3: CASKEAYSNQPQHF

J: TRBJ2-3
V: TRBV5-1
CDR3: CASSFGTGGTDTQYF

J: TRBJ1-1
V: TRBV2
CDR3: CASSEWFGAMNTEAFF

J: TRBJ2-1
V: TRBV4-2
CDR3: CASSQFGLAGVYNEQFF